A selection of T cell receptor beta chains follows, all from one sample in a study of T cell responses to AZD1222 COVID-19 vaccine. The table came from immunoSEQ multiplex PCR; TCRdb's copy has only in-frame clones and leaves some out. The repertoire consists of under 55,000 clones, with around 84% occurring once and the leading ten covering about 9.4%. This material consisted of peripheral blood, taken on day 0 of AZD1222 vaccination. These receptors all stem from an adult in good health. Each CDR3 is given with its conserved first and last residue. D genes are given only for firm matches. Part of the rows lack a size; the others show once, few, many or a class for expanded clones.

d_call j_call v_call clone_size cdr3_nt cdr3_aa
- TRBJ1-1 TRBV10-2 - TGCGCCAGCAGTGAGAGGGGAGCGAACACTGAAGCTTTCTTT CASSERGANTEAFF
- TRBJ1-5 TRBV6-4 - TGTGCCAGCAGTGTAGACGGCGGCAGGGGACAGCCCCAGCATTTT CASSVDGGRGQPQHF
- TRBJ2-5 TRBV9 - TGTGCCAGCAGCCCCCGGGCTAGCCGACGGAAGACCCAGTACTTC CASSPRASRRKTQYF
TRBD2 TRBJ2-5 TRBV3-1/TRBV3-2 - TGTGCCAGCAGCCAGGGCGGGGGACAAGAGACCCAGTACTTC CASSQGGGQETQYF
- TRBJ2-1 TRBV2 once TGTGCCAGCAGTGAAGCGCGTGACAATGAGCAGTTCTTC CASSEARDNEQFF
- TRBJ1-3 TRBV6-6 - TGTGCCAGCAGTTACCGGGGAGGGTCGGACACCATATATTTT CASSYRGGSDTIYF
- TRBJ1-2 TRBV2 - TGTGCCAGCAGACTGGACGGGAACTATGGCTACACCTTC CASRLDGNYGYTF
TRBD1 TRBJ1-1 TRBV7-9 few TGTGCCAGCAGCTTAGCATCAGGGGGCAAGACTGAAGCTTTCTTT CASSLASGGKTEAFF
TRBD1 TRBJ1-6 TRBV28 - TGTGCCAGCAGACCGGGACAGGGGTACTCACCCCTCCACTTT CASRPGQGYSPLHF
- TRBJ1-1 TRBV27 - TGTGCCAGCAGTTTGGGGGGGGGCTCTACTGAAGCTTTCTTT CASSLGGGSTEAFF
- TRBJ1-6 TRBV7-2 - TGTGCCAGCAGCTCACCACAGGGCTATAATTCACCCCTCCACTTT CASSSPQGYNSPLHF
- TRBJ1-5 TRBV18 once TGTGCCAGCTCCCGGACTGACAGTTACAATCAGCCCCAGCATTTT CASSRTDSYNQPQHF
TRBD1 TRBJ2-7 TRBV19 - TGTGCCAGTAGCCTAACCGGGACAGGGGCGAACGAGCAGTACTTC CASSLTGTGANEQYF
TRBD1 TRBJ1-1 TRBV5-8 once TGTGCCAGCAGCAGAAGGACAGGGGCCCCTGAAGCTTTCTTT CASSRRTGAPEAFF
- TRBJ1-5 TRBV7-9 once TGTGCCAGCAGCTCACAGCCGTATAGCAATCAGCCCCAGCATTTT CASSSQPYSNQPQHF
TRBD2 TRBJ2-7 TRBV28 - TGTGCCAGCAGTTTACTAGCGGGAGTCTACGAGCAGTACTTC CASSLLAGVYEQYF
- TRBJ1-5 TRBV7-3 once TGTGCCAGCAGCATTGACACCAGGAATCAGCCCCAGCATTTT CASSIDTRNQPQHF
- TRBJ2-4 TRBV5-1 once TGCGCCAGCAGCTTAGGGCAGTCTCTAGCCAAAAACATTCAGTACTTC CASSLGQSLAKNIQYF
- TRBJ2-3 TRBV6-6 - TGTGCCAGCAGTTACAGGGCAAGCACAGATACGCAGTATTTT CASSYRASTDTQYF
- TRBJ2-7 TRBV7-2 few TGTGCCAGCAGCCCGAGACTGGTTTCCTACGAGCAGTACTTC CASSPRLVSYEQYF
- TRBJ2-7 TRBV18 - TGTGCCAGCTCACCCCAGGTGGGGGCCAACGAGCAGTACTTC CASSPQVGANEQYF
- TRBJ1-1 TRBV4-3 - TGCGCCAGCAGCCAAGATTCTACCCCGGTAAACACTGAAGCTTTCTTT CASSQDSTPVNTEAFF
- TRBJ2-7 TRBV12-5 once TGTGCTAGTGGGGGGGACCTCATAATCTACGAGCAGTACTTC CASGGDLIIYEQYF
- TRBJ1-5 TRBV5-1 once TGCGCCAGCAGCTTTGACTATAGCAATCAGCCCCAGCATTTT CASSFDYSNQPQHF